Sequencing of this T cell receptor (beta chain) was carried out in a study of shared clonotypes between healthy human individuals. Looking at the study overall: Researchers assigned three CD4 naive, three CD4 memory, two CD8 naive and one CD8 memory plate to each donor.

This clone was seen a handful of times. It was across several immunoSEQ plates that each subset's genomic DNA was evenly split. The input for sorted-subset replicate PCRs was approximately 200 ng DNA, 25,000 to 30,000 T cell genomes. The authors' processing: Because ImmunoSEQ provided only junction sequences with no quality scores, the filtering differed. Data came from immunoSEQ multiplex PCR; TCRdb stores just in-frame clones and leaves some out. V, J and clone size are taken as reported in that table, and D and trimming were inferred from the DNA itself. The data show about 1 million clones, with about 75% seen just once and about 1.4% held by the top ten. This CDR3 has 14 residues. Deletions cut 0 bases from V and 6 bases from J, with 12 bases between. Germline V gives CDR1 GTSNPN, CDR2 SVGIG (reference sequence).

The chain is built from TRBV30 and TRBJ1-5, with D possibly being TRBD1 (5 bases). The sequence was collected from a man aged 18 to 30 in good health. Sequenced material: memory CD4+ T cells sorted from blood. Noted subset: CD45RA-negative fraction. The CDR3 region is CAWSVSGSGQPQHF. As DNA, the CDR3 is TGTGCCTGGAGTGTCTCAGGGAGCGGTCAGCCCCAGCATTTT.